The T cell receptor (beta chain) described here comes from a study of T cell responses to AZD1222 COVID-19 vaccine. Using immunoSEQ multiplex PCR, the repertoire was profiled, and TCRdb retains in-frame clones only, with some absent. Of about 94,000 clones listed, approximately 88% are singletons. About this clone: What it recognizes is unknown.

Study-level findings and limits: White British donors predominated, females outnumbered males, and clonal diversity was possibly underestimated.

CDR1 and CDR2 from the germline V gene are SGHRS and YFSETQ. The CDR3 runs to 15 residues. V shed 5 bases and J shed 0 bases, with 12 bases lying between them. This sequence joins TRBV5-1 and TRBJ1-3, with D unclear. Sequencing was performed on peripheral blood, taken 28 days after the second AZD1222 dose. This clonotype was obtained from an adult who received the AZD1222 COVID-19 vaccine. The CDR3 sequence is CASRMAGSSGNTIYF. DNA for the CDR3: TGCGCCAGCAGAATGGCAGGTTCCTCTGGAAACACCATATATTTT.